The TCR beta chain described here comes from a study of cytomegalovirus exposure and HLA in healthy donors. Looking at the study overall: In a later analysis, it was reported that the approximately 120 validation repertoires had been produced on the same platform as the 550 to 700 repertoires belonging to the first cohort. The study's findings and limits: First-cohort TCR clusters tended to co-occur in the approximately 110 validation repertoires, a later analysis found. Published work reported that the classifier diagnosed cytomegalovirus status with high specificity and sensitivity.

Germline CDR1 reads GTSNPN; CDR2 reads SVGIG (reference sequence). Trimming pared 7 bases from V and 1 base from J, leaving 19 bases between. This CDR3 contains 16 residues. Of note for this clone: The antigen remains unidentified.

The method was immunoSEQ multiplex PCR; TCRdb's version includes in-frame clones alone and lacks a portion of them. The table includes roughly 250,000 clones, around 87% detected once. Sequencing was carried out using PBMCs. The chain employs TRBV30 and TRBJ2-2, with a possible D match to TRBD1 (6 bases). This sequence was found in a woman under 40 in good health and CMV-seropositive. The CDR3 region has the DNA TGTGCCTTTTTCCCGAAATGGACAGTGAACACCGGGGAGCTGTTTTTT. Protein sequence: CAFFPKWTVNTGELFF. Full variable domain (remainder filled in from reference TRBV30 and TRBJ2-2): SQTIHQWPATLVQPVGSPLSLECTVEGTSNPNLYWYRQAAGRGLQLLFYSVGIGQISSEVPQNLSASRPQDRQFILSSKKLLLSDSGFYLCAFFPKWTVNTGELFFGEGSRLTVL.